Presented here are 18 T cell receptor beta chains from one specimen sequenced in a study of blood T cell repertoires in COVID-19. Clones were read by immunoSEQ multiplex PCR, and TCRdb kept only the in-frame ones, dropping some. The sample records hundreds of thousands of clones, about 90% being singletons. Sequencing used peripheral blood. The receptor source for this set is a woman younger than 35 who had recovered from COVID-19.

This sequence joins TRBV18 and TRBJ1-2; D uncertain. Trimming took 1 base from V and 1 from J, leaving 7 bases between them. This CDR3 comprises 14 residues. Germline values: CDR1 KGHSH, CDR2 LQKENI. The CDR3: CASSPQLDNYGYTF. In nucleotides, the CDR3 is TGTGCCAGCTCACCACAGCTAGATAACTATGGCTACACCTTC. Variable domain in full (rest from reference TRBV18 and TRBJ1-2): NAGVMQNPRHLVRRRGQEARLRCSPMKGHSHVYWYRQLPEEGLKFMVYLQKENIIDESGMPKERFSAEFPKEGPSILRIQQVVRGDSAAYFCASSPQLDNYGYTFGSGTRLTVV.

V is TRBV2 and J is TRBJ1-5, with TRBD1 matching over 10 bases. CDR1 and CDR2 (germline): SNHLY, FYNNEI. The CDR3 contains 19 residues. Trimming at V came to 8 bases and at J to 4 bases, leaving 20 bases not matched to a gene. The CDR3 sequence is CASLPAGTGVRLSNQPQHF. Here the CDR3 DNA reads TGTGCCAGCCTCCCAGCTGGGACAGGGGTGAGGTTGAGTAATCAGCCCCAGCATTTT.

This chain uses TRBV6-5 with TRBJ1-4; 7 nucleotides match TRBD1. Germline V gene lookup returns CDR1 MNHEY and CDR2 SVGAGI. J lost 8 bases, V lost 0 bases, and 3 bases had no gene match. The CDR3 covers 14 residues. CDR3 sequence (DNA): TGTGCCAGCAGTTACTCGGGGACAGTAGAAAAACTGTTTTTT. This sequence encodes CASSYSGTVEKLFF.

The chain joins TRBV19 to TRBJ1-5, with TRBD1 identical over 7 bases. There are 15 residues in the CDR3. Germline CDR1 reads LNHDA; CDR2 reads SQIVND (reference sequence). The J segment lost 0 bases and the V segment lost 6 bases, leaving 5 bases of the junction unmatched. Written as DNA, the CDR3 is TGTGCCAGTAGCTTCAGGGGGTATAGCAATCAGCCCCAGCATTTT. Protein: CASSFRGYSNQPQHF.

The chain has TRBV30 and TRBJ1-2; 8 positions agree with TRBD1. Germline trimming cut 3 bases from V and 8 bases from J; bases unmatched to any gene: 8. The CDR3 runs to 13 residues. Germline V gives CDR1 GTSNPN, CDR2 SVGIG (reference sequence). In DNA form, the CDR3 reads TGTGCCTGGAGGGACAGGGAATCCTGGGGCTACACCTTC. Protein product: CAWRDRESWGYTF.

This chain links TRBV24-1 with TRBJ2-7; D is perhaps TRBD2 (5 bases). In germline, CDR1 is KGHDR, CDR2 SFDVKD. The CDR3 is 17 amino acids. V was cut by 0 bases and J by 0 bases, with 14 bases left in between. The CDR3: CATSDLCGWGSSYEQYV. The CDR3 bases are TGTGCCACCAGTGATTTGTGCGGGTGGGGTAGCTCCTACGAGCAGTACGTC.

V gene TRBV10-3 combines with J gene TRBJ2-1; 9 positions match TRBD2. This CDR3 has 13 amino acids. The ends lost 10 bases at V and 8 bases at J; junction bases unmatched: 9. CDR1 is ENHRY and CDR2 is SYGVKD in the germline V gene. The CDR3 DNA reads TGTGCCACCGGGACTAGCCTAAAGGATGAGCAGTTCTTC. Translated, it gives CATGTSLKDEQFF.

The chain employs TRBV20-1 and TRBJ2-3; TRBD2 might be the D (5 bases). Germline CDR1 is DFQATT and CDR2 is SNEGSKA (reference sequence). The CDR3 is 10 amino acids. The ends were cut back, 6 bases at V and 9 bases at J, with 10 bases in the middle. Here the CDR3 reads CSAGVTTQYF. The CDR3 nucleotides are TGCAGTGCCGGGGTGACGACGCAGTATTTT.

This chain connects TRBV28 to TRBJ1-5, with D maybe TRBD1 (6 bases). The V end lost 3 bases, the J end lost 6 bases, and 18 bases lay between the germline ends. The CDR3 has 16 residues. Per germline, CDR1 MDHEN and CDR2 SYDVKM. CDR3 nucleotide sequence: TGTGCCAGCAGTTTTATTTCTTCGCAGGGGCGTCAGCCCCAGCATTTT. It specifies CASSFISSQGRQPQHF.

The chain recombines TRBV15 with TRBJ2-1; D ambiguous. Deletions cut 1 base from V and 3 bases from J, with 13 bases between. The CDR3 is made up of 16 amino acids. The germline V gene has CDR1 LNHNV and CDR2 YYDKDF (reference sequence). Written as DNA, the CDR3 is TGTGCCACCAGCAGAGGGGCAACTGCCAGCTACAATGAGCAGTTCTTC. This sequence encodes CATSRGATASYNEQFF. Variable domain in full (rest from reference TRBV15 and TRBJ2-1): DAMVIQNPRYQVTQFGKPVTLSCSQTLNHNVMYWYQQKSSQAPKLLFHYYDKDFNNEADTPDNFQSRRPNTSFCFLDIRSPGLGDTAMYLCATSRGATASYNEQFFGPGTRLTVL.

The V and J genes are TRBV27 and TRBJ1-2; a possible D gene is TRBD1 (5 bases). Trimming pared 3 bases from V and 8 bases from J, leaving 13 bases between. The CDR3 totals 13 residues. Germline assignment: CDR1 MNHEY and CDR2 SMNVEV (reference sequence). The CDR3: CASSFRAGNGYTF. Written as DNA, the CDR3 is TGTGCCAGCAGTTTTAGGGCAGGGAACGGCTACACCTTC.

The V gene is TRBV19, the J gene TRBJ2-2; a weak D match, TRBD2 (6 bases). Germline CDR1 LNHDA, CDR2 SQIVND (reference sequence). V was shortened by 4 bases and J by 1 base, with 16 bases between the two germline ends. CDR3 length: 17 amino acids. CDR3 protein: CASSTPVAELNTGELFF. The CDR3 DNA is TGTGCCAGTAGTACCCCAGTAGCGGAACTGAACACCGGGGAGCTGTTTTTT.

The chain carries TRBV5-1 and TRBJ2-6; 8 nucleotides match TRBD1. The length of the CDR3 is 15 residues. The germline V gene has CDR1 SGHRS and CDR2 YFSETQ. V lost 7 bases to trimming and J lost 8 bases; unmatched junction nucleotides: 11. CDR3: CASHKGQGDTNVLTF. As DNA, the CDR3 is TGCGCCAGCCACAAAGGACAGGGAGACACCAACGTCCTGACTTTC.

The V gene is TRBV15, the J gene TRBJ1-2, with 8 bases matching TRBD1. Germline V CDR1 and CDR2: LNHNV, YYDKDF (reference sequence). V lost 3 bases, J lost 8 bases, and 14 bases stayed unmatched. This CDR3 comprises 16 residues. The CDR3 reads CATSREVRGPSEGYTF. CDR3 sequence (DNA): TGTGCCACCAGCAGGGAAGTCAGGGGGCCTTCGGAGGGCTACACCTTC.

This chain uses TRBV5-1 with TRBJ2-6; 7 nucleotides align to TRBD2. The CDR3 runs to 15 residues. Trimming took 4 bases from V and 4 from J; bases not matched to a gene: 5. Germline assignment: CDR1 SGHRS and CDR2 YFSETQ. CDR3 region: CASSPSGTGANVLTF. Here the CDR3 DNA reads TGCGCCAGCAGCCCGAGCGGGACGGGGGCCAACGTCCTGACTTTC. Variable domain in full (rest from reference TRBV5-1 and TRBJ2-6): KAGVTQTPRYLIKTRGQQVTLSCSPISGHRSVSWYQQTPGQGLQFLFEYFSETQRNKGNFPGRFSGRQFSNSRSEMNVSTLELGDSALYLCASSPSGTGANVLTFGAGSRLTVL.

This clone was recorded once. This chain uses TRBV21-1 with TRBJ2-4; the table names TRBD2, a call not compared with the DNA. TRBV21-1 is assigned pseudogene status. The CDR3 length is 18 residues. The CDR3 loop is CASSNSSGRADGKNIQYF. CDR3 bases: TGTGCCAGCAGCAACTCTAGCGGGAGAGCGGACGGCAAAAACATTCAGTACTTC.

V gene TRBV19 combines with J gene TRBJ1-2; unclear D gene. The CDR3 is 12 amino acids. Germline values: CDR1 LNHDA, CDR2 SQIVND (reference sequence). V lost 8 bases and J 8 bases, leaving 15 bases between the germline ends. Written as DNA, the CDR3 is TGTGCCAGTCTTTCTGTCGGGTTCGGCTACACCTTC. Residues: CASLSVGFGYTF.

The chain recombines TRBV4-1 with TRBJ1-2; 10 bases are a match to TRBD1. V shed 0 bases and J 4 bases; nucleotides not matched to a gene: 2. The CDR3 sequence is 15 residues long. The germline V gene encodes CDR1 MGHRA and CDR2 YSYEKL. CDR3: CASSQEGQGLYGYTF. CDR3 DNA sequence: TGCGCCAGCAGCCAAGAGGGACAGGGGCTCTATGGCTACACCTTC.